The rows below give T cell receptor beta chains drawn from one sample of a study of CD8 T cells in ankylosing spondylitis. A single record per CDR3 protein comes from TCRdb applying MiXCR to the 5' RACE reads. Of about 5,700 distinct CDR3 sequences in the sample, under 2.5% were seen once. Material for sequencing was blood, either unsorted or a sorted T cell fraction (not recorded which). The origin of the receptors is a male donor with ankylosing spondylitis or in good health (not recorded which). Both conserved end residues are part of each CDR3. D genes are given only for firm matches. Clone sizes are shown as once, few or many counts, or a class when the clone is expanded.

j_gene: TRBJ2-5; abundance: many; v_gene: TRBV6-4; d_gene: TRBD2; CDR3nt: TGTGCCAGCAGTGACTCGAGAGTCGAGCGGGAGCGAGAGACCCAGTACTTC; CDR3aa: CASSDSRVERERETQYF
j_gene: TRBJ2-3; abundance: many; v_gene: TRBV9; d_gene: .; CDR3nt: TGTGCCAGCAGCGTAGCCCGGACTCGGACAGATACGCAGTATTTT; CDR3aa: CASSVARTRTDTQYF
j_gene: TRBJ1-3; abundance: few; v_gene: TRBV9; d_gene: .; CDR3nt: TGTGCCAGCAGCGTAGGGGACGGGATCTCTGGAAACACCATATATTTT; CDR3aa: CASSVGDGISGNTIYF
j_gene: TRBJ2-1; abundance: medium-sized; v_gene: TRBV9; d_gene: .; CDR3nt: TGTGCCAGCAGCCCACTCACCTTAGCGAATGAGCAGTTCTTC; CDR3aa: CASSPLTLANEQFF
j_gene: TRBJ2-7; abundance: many; v_gene: TRBV9; d_gene: .; CDR3nt: TGTGCCAGCAGCGCCGTAGGAAGCGGTAACTACGAGCAGTACTTC; CDR3aa: CASSAVGSGNYEQYF
j_gene: TRBJ2-1; abundance: many; v_gene: TRBV9; d_gene: .; CDR3nt: TGTGCCAGCAGCTCCCCGGTTTCCCTCAATGAGCAGTTCTTC; CDR3aa: CASSSPVSLNEQFF
j_gene: TRBJ2-3; abundance: many; v_gene: TRBV9; d_gene: .; CDR3nt: TGTGCCAGCAGCGCTGGCAGCGGGAGCACAGATACGCAGTATTTT; CDR3aa: CASSAGSGSTDTQYF
j_gene: TRBJ2-7; abundance: many; v_gene: TRBV9; d_gene: .; CDR3nt: TGTGCCAGCAGCCAAGACGACGTCAGCTCCTACGAGCAGTACTTC; CDR3aa: CASSQDDVSSYEQYF
j_gene: TRBJ2-2; abundance: many; v_gene: TRBV9; d_gene: TRBD2; CDR3nt: TGTGCCAGCAGCTCCCTAGGGACTAGCGGGAGAAGAACCGGGGAGCTGTTTTTT; CDR3aa: CASSSLGTSGRRTGELFF
j_gene: TRBJ1-5; abundance: many; v_gene: TRBV9; d_gene: .; CDR3nt: TGTGCCAGCAGCAGGAGCGGGGCTCAGCCCCAGCATTTT; CDR3aa: CASSRSGAQPQHF
j_gene: TRBJ2-1; abundance: many; v_gene: TRBV9; d_gene: TRBD2; CDR3nt: TGTGCCAGCAGCGAAAGAGCGGGAGGTGACAATGAGCAGTTCTTC; CDR3aa: CASSERAGGDNEQFF
j_gene: TRBJ2-1; abundance: many; v_gene: TRBV9; d_gene: TRBD2; CDR3nt: TGTGCCAGCAGCGTAGTGACTAGCGGGTTGTACAATGAGCAGTTCTTC; CDR3aa: CASSVVTSGLYNEQFF
j_gene: TRBJ2-7; abundance: many; v_gene: TRBV9; d_gene: .; CDR3nt: TGTGCCAGCAGCCCTATGACAGGGAGGTCCTACGAGCAGTACTTC; CDR3aa: CASSPMTGRSYEQYF
j_gene: TRBJ2-1; abundance: many; v_gene: TRBV9; d_gene: .; CDR3nt: TGTGCCAGCAGCGTAGCCCGGGAGAATGAGCAGTTCTTC; CDR3aa: CASSVARENEQFF
j_gene: TRBJ2-1; abundance: many; v_gene: TRBV9; d_gene: TRBD2; CDR3nt: TGTGCCAGCAGCGTAGGGACTAGCGGGAGCAATGAGCAGTTCTTC; CDR3aa: CASSVGTSGSNEQFF
j_gene: TRBJ2-2; abundance: many; v_gene: TRBV9; d_gene: TRBD1; CDR3nt: TGTGCCAGCAGCGAACAGACAGGGGTTGGCGGGGAGCTGTTTTTT; CDR3aa: CASSEQTGVGGELFF
j_gene: TRBJ2-7; abundance: many; v_gene: TRBV9; d_gene: .; CDR3nt: TGTGCCAGCAGCCAACAGGGGGCTAGCGGGATTTACGAGCAGTACTTC; CDR3aa: CASSQQGASGIYEQYF
j_gene: TRBJ2-6; abundance: many; v_gene: TRBV9; d_gene: .; CDR3nt: TGTGCCAGCAGCTCACGGCTTAACTCTGGGGCCAACGTCCTGACTTTC; CDR3aa: CASSSRLNSGANVLTF